This T cell receptor beta chain was obtained from a study of shared clonotypes between healthy human individuals. Germline V gene data show CDR1 as LNHNV and CDR2 as YYDKDF (reference sequence). This CDR3 has 15 residues. V was pared by 1 base and J by 3 bases, with 11 bases between. The data were produced by immunoSEQ multiplex PCR, yet TCRdb's version contains in-frame clones alone and is incomplete. The table shows under 650,000 clones, with 96% occurring only once. The genes are TRBV15 and TRBJ2-3; D remains ambiguous. This TCR came from a woman aged 25-40 years in good health. What was sequenced was naive CD4+ T cells sorted from blood. Stated subset: CD45RA+ positively selected. In nucleotides, the CDR3 is TGTGCCACCAGCAGAGCCCTTGGACGGACAGATACGCAGTATTTT. Protein sequence: CATSRALGRTDTQYF.